Below, one T cell receptor (beta chain) is given with its context. Its antigen is unidentified. The data stem from a study of cytomegalovirus exposure and HLA in healthy donors. Study-wide points: One variant, a missense change in DCLRE1C, was linked in a later analysis to TCR beta V- and J-gene trimming.

A multiplex PCR was run with 60 Vbeta primers and 13 Jbeta primers. TCRdb keeps only in-frame clones here, not all; method: immunoSEQ multiplex PCR. The sample carries 120,000 to 150,000 clones, roughly 80% recorded once. Germline V lookup: CDR1 LGHNA, CDR2 YSLEER. V was cut by 0 bases and J by 6 bases, with 11 bases left in between. CDR3 size: 15 residues. This rearrangement joins TRBV4-3 to TRBJ2-2; D perhaps matches TRBD1 (6 bases). The sequence was obtained from a female donor in good health and CMV-seronegative. Material for sequencing was PBMCs. CDR3 nucleotides: TGCGCCAGCAGCCAAGATCCCAGGGGTTCCGGGGAGCTGTTTTTT. Translated: CASSQDPRGSGELFF.